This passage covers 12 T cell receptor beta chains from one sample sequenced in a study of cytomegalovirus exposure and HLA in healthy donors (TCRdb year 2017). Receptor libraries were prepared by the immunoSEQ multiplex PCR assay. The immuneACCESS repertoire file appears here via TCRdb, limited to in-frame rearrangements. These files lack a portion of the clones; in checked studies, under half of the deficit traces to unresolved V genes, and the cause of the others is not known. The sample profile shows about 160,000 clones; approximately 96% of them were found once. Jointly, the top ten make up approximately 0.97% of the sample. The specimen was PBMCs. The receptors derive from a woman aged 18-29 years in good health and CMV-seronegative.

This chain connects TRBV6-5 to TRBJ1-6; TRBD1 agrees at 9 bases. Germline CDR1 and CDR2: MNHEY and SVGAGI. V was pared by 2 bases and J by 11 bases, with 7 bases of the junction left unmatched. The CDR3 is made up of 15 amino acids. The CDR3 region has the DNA TGTGCCAGCAGTTACGAGGGACAGGGTGTCGCACCCCTCCACTTT. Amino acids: CASSYEGQGVAPLHF.

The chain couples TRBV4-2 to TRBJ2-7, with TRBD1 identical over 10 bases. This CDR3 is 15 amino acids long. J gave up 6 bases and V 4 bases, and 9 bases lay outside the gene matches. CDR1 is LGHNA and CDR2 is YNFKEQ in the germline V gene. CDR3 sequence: CASSLSGTGDLEQYF. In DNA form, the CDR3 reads TGTGCCAGCAGCCTATCCGGGACAGGGGACCTCGAGCAGTACTTC.

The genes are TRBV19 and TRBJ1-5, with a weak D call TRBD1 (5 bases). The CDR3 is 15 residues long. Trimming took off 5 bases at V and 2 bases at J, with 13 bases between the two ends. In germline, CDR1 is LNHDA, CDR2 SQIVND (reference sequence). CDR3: CASSFRAGGNQPQHF. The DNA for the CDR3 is TGTGCCAGTAGTTTCAGGGCGGGGGGCAATCAGCCCCAGCATTTT.

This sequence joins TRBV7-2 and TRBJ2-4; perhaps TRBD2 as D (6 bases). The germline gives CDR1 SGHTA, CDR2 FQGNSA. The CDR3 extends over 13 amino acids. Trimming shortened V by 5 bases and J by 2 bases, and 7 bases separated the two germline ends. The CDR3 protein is CASSREPKNIQYF. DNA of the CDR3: TGTGCCAGCAGCCGGGAGCCCAAAAACATTCAGTACTTC.

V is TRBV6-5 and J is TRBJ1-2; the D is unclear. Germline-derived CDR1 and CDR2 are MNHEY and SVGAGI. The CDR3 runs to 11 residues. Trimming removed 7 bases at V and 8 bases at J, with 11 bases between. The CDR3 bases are TGTGCCAGCACTTCGGGTTTGGGCTACACCTTC. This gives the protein CASTSGLGYTF.

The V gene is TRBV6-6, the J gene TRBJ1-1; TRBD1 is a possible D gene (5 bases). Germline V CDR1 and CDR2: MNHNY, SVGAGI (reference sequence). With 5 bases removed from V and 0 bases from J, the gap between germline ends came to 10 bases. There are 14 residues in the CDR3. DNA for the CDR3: TGTGCCAGCAGTCTAAGGGGCATGAACACTGAAGCTTTCTTT. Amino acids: CASSLRGMNTEAFF.

DNA for the CDR3: TGCGCCAGCAGCAGGAACAGGCTCGATGAGCAGTTCTTC. Amino acids: CASSRNRLDEQFF. The chain has TRBV5-1 and TRBJ2-1; D possibly corresponds to TRBD1 (5 bases). Germline values: CDR1 SGHRS, CDR2 YFSETQ. This CDR3 contains 13 residues. Trimming took off 4 bases at V and 8 bases at J, with 13 bases between the two ends.

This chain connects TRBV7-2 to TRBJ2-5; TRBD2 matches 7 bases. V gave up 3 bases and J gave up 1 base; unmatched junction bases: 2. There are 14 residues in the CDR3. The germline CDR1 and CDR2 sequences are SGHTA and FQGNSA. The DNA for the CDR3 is TGTGCCAGCAGCTTTTGGGGGGGCCAAGAGACCCAGTACTTC. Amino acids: CASSFWGGQETQYF.

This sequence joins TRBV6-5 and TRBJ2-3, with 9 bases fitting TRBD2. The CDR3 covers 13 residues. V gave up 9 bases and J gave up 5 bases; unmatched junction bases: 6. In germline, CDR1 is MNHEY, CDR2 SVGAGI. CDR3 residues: CASRRGGIDTQYF. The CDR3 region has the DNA TGTGCCAGTCGGCGGGGGGGTATAGATACGCAGTATTTT.

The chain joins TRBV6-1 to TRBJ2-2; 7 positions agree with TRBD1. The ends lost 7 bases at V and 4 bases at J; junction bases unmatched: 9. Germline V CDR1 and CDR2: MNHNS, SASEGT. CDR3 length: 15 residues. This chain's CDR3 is CASTRGNIGTGELFF. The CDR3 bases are TGTGCCAGCACCAGGGGGAATATAGGCACCGGGGAGCTGTTTTTT.

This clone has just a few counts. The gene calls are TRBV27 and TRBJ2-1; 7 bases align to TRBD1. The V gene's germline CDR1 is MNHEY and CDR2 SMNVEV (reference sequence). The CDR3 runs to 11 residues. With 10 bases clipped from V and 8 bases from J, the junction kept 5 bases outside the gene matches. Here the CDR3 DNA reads TGTGCCACCCTAACAGGGGATGAGCAGTTCTTC. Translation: CATLTGDEQFF.

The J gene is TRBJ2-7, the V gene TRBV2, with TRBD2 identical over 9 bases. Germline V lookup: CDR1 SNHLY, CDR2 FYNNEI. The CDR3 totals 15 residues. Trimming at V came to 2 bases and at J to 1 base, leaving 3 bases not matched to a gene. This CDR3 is CASSEILAGSYEQYF. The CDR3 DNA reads TGTGCCAGCAGTGAAATCCTAGCGGGGTCCTACGAGCAGTACTTC.